This TCR beta chain was sequenced in a study of T cells in Graves' hyperthyroidism and ophthalmopathy (dated by TCRdb to about 2019). A note on the overall study: Peripheral blood samples were taken at the time of initial diagnosis, prior to any treatment. Whether ophthalmopathy could be predicted prospectively was tested in an independent validation cohort made up of about 20 hyperthyroidism patients plus 17 patients who later progressed to ophthalmopathy. After sampling, hyperthyroidism patients received methimazole starting at 30 mg daily, and ophthalmopathy patients received high-dose intravenous methylprednisolone. The paper reports TCR Vbeta CDR3 sequencing of approximately 130 peripheral blood samples: under 45 ophthalmopathy, approximately 74 hyperthyroidism and 17 progressor patients. In several Graves' hyperthyroidism patients, the study also compared T-cell repertoires from thyroid tissue with T-cell repertoires from blood. For training and testing, the 100 or so patients in the discovery cohort were randomly divided in a 7:3 ratio. TCR V-J signatures able to tell the groups apart were searched for in a discovery cohort of 90 to 100 patients, of whom under 45 had Graves' ophthalmopathy and roughly 59 had stable Graves' hyperthyroidism.

Overall results and qualifications from the work: Sample size was not statistically predetermined, and investigators were not blinded to group allocation. Ophthalmopathy was separated from stable hyperthyroidism by a 13 V-J signature model, with about 88% sensitivity and just over 81% specificity obtained in cross-validation and 80%/75% obtained in testing. In validation, progression to ophthalmopathy was predicted by the model with around 71% sensitivity and 72.22% specificity, a median of about 6.4 months before onset. Most expanded thyroid clonotypes (frequency above 0.001) were also detected in blood, a finding suggesting that blood repertoires may reflect thyroid immune responses.

The TCR beta CDR3 regions were amplified from the RNA transcripts. For the first round of RT-PCR on the TCR CDR3, the HTBI primer set was used together with the Qiagen OneStep RT-PCR kit. The libraries were constructed in a second round of multiplex PCR and then size-selected and purified. The libraries were sequenced on an Illumina HiSeq2000 using paired-end 100 bp reads. In the paper's pipeline: SOAPnuke was used to process the raw data, with reads discarded if the reads contained adapters or uncalled bases, had a mean Phred below 15, or lacked an exact constant-primer or identifier match. COPE v1.2.5 was used to merge high-quality paired reads, and clonotypes were defined as unique nucleotide sequences. MiTCR v1.1 was used to align clonotypes to the IMGT TRBV, TRBD and TRBJ reference segments. The analysis was restricted to V-J combinations with a frequency above 0.0001, which together covered roughly 99% of the repertoires. The TCS score was defined as the ratio of F50 (clonal expansion) to E x V (chaos), calculated using BLOSUM62-based TCRdist between CDR3 peptides within each V-J. Welch's t-statistics and random forest reduced some 510 V-J features to 10 to 15, which were used in a naive Bayes classifier (R e1071). Using fastp at Q25 and MiXCR, TCRdb reprocessed the public reads and kept productive beta chains. Rows are combined by CDR3 protein, so each entry shows the most common genes and DNA. Clone size and V and J calls follow TCRdb, not the original study. Across this sample there are about 260,000 distinct CDR3 sequences, with around 25% seen only once. The ten biggest clones cover 25% to 30% of the sample.

The hyperthyroidism patients were between 18 and 65 years old and newly diagnosed, with a disease duration of less than 2 months. Any patient with an uncontrolled infection, another autoimmune disease, pregnancy or lactation was excluded. Clinical symptoms, serum thyroxine and TRAb, thyroid ultrasound, and orbital computed tomography formed the basis for the diagnoses. Blood from progressor patients was collected at the time of first diagnosis with hyperthyroidism, before any ophthalmopathy symptoms had appeared. Ficoll-Paque density gradient centrifugation was used to isolate PBMCs from approximately 10 ml of fresh peripheral blood. Progressor patients were initially diagnosed with Graves' hyperthyroidism and developed ophthalmopathy during follow-up. Total RNA was extracted with Trizol reagent, and quality was checked on an Agilent 2100 Bioanalyzer. This clonotype was detected many times. Its antigen specificity is not known. Per-base quality was not reported, and no clone a single base away is much larger than it.

The germline V gene (reference sequence) sets CDR1 to DFQATT and CDR2 to SNEGSKA. The CDR3 runs 13 amino acids, cysteine and phenylalanine included. Only the CDR3 region is kept as DNA, spanning 39 bases read in frame from base 1. The V and J ends are trimmed by 3 bases and 0 bases, leaving 8 bases between them. The specimen was blood. The sequence derives from a man in his forties or fifties with Graves' hyperthyroidism that later progressed to Graves' ophthalmopathy. The chain is encoded by TRBV20-1 joined to TRBJ2-5, with no confident D gene call. The sequence in DNA is TGCAGTGCTAGCGGTACCTACCAAGAGACCCAGTACTTC. Its protein product is CSASGTYQETQYF.